Described below is a single TCR beta chain sequence and its context. The antigen remains undetermined. The V end lost 2 bases, the J end lost 3 bases, and 11 bases lay between the germline ends. The CDR3 runs 15 residues. Germline-derived CDR1 and CDR2 are SGDLS and YYNGEE. These data come from a study of T cell responses to AZD1222 COVID-19 vaccine. Data came from immunoSEQ multiplex PCR; TCRdb stores just in-frame clones and leaves some out. The sample lists about 130,000 clones, about 88% occurring once. Study-wide points: Only five to seven individuals given AZD1222 were seropositive at baseline. Spike-specific TCR breadth and depth were elevated following two AZD1222 doses.

The clonotype comes from an adult in good health. The specimen was peripheral blood, collected on day 0 of AZD1222 vaccination. The J gene is TRBJ1-4, the V gene TRBV9, with no clear D. CDR3 bases: TGTGCCAGCAGCGTGGAGGGTACTTCTAATGAAAAACTGTTTTTT. Translation gives CASSVEGTSNEKLFF.